The 6 T cell receptor beta chains given below trace back to one sample, sequenced in a study of blood T cell repertoires in COVID-19. Assay: immunoSEQ multiplex PCR; the TCRdb copy retains only in-frame clones and omits some. The profile shows about 50,000 clones, around 84% of them singletons. Sequencing was carried out using peripheral blood. The receptors were gathered from a human donor in a cohort sampled during active COVID-19.

The chain couples TRBV18 to TRBJ2-1; D not certain. The CDR3 consists of 15 residues. V lost 0 bases and J 3 bases, leaving 9 bases between the germline ends. Per germline, CDR1 KGHSH and CDR2 LQKENI. The CDR3 sequence: CASSPPLTYYNEQFF. In nucleotides, the CDR3 is TGTGCCAGCTCACCACCACTAACCTACTACAATGAGCAGTTCTTC.

The table lists this clone with a few counts. The V gene is TRBV3-1 (or the pseudogene TRBV3-2), the J gene TRBJ2-3; TRBD2 matches 10 bases. Germline V gene lookup returns CDR1 LGHDT and CDR2 YNNKEL (reference sequence). J gave up 5 bases and V 3 bases, and 8 bases lay outside the gene matches. CDR3 size: 16 residues. The DNA for the CDR3 is TGTGCCAGCAGCCATAGCGGGAGGTCCCCCAAAGATACGCAGTATTTT. Protein product: CASSHSGRSPKDTQYF.

The chain combines TRBV29-1 with TRBJ2-5, with D perhaps TRBD1 (7 bases). CDR3 length: 16 residues. Germline lookup yields CDR1 SQVTM and CDR2 ANQGSEA. V dropped 4 bases and J dropped 2 bases, with 20 bases sitting between them. This CDR3 reads CSVAGPTGEVQETQYF. In DNA, the CDR3 is TGCAGCGTTGCGGGCCCTACAGGGGAGGTTCAAGAGACCCAGTACTTC.

This chain connects TRBV2 to TRBJ2-7, with TRBD2 as a possible D gene (5 bases). The CDR3 runs to 13 residues. V was shortened by 7 bases and J by 6 bases, with 16 bases between the two germline ends. Germline V CDR1 and CDR2: SNHLY, FYNNEI. DNA for the CDR3: TGTGCCAGCACCGCCGATAGCGCTGGCGAGCAGTACTTC. This translates into CASTADSAGEQYF. Drawing the rest from reference TRBV2 and TRBJ2-7, the complete variable domain is EPEVTQTPSHQVTQMGQEVILRCVPISNHLYFYWYRQILGQKVEFLVSFYNNEISEKSEIFDDQFSVERPDGSNFTLKIRSTKLEDSAMYFCASTADSAGEQYFGPGTRLTVT.

The rearrangement uses TRBV4-1 and TRBJ2-1; TRBD2 matches 8 bases. The V segment lost 0 bases and the J segment 7 bases; nucleotides outside the gene matches: 8. The germline V gene encodes CDR1 MGHRA and CDR2 YSYEKL. The CDR3 spans 16 residues. The CDR3 DNA sequence: TGCGCCAGCAGCCAAGATAGAGCGGGAGTAAATAATGAGCAGTTCTTC. Amino acids: CASSQDRAGVNNEQFF.

V is TRBV25-1 and J is TRBJ2-1, with TRBD1 as a possible D gene (6 bases). Germline V gene lookup returns CDR1 MGHDK and CDR2 SYGVNS. The V gene lost 3 bases and the J gene lost 4 bases, with 10 bases spanning the gap. The CDR3 runs to 14 residues. CDR3: CASSDSTGYNEQFF. The CDR3 DNA is TGTGCCAGCAGTGATTCGACAGGATACAATGAGCAGTTCTTC.